Reported below is one T cell receptor (beta chain). The antigen it recognizes is unknown. There are no base qualities to consult, and no much larger clone falls within one base. The library relied on the immunoSEQ multiplex PCR assay. Imported from immuneACCESS, the table was reduced by TCRdb to in-frame sequences with V and J called. These copies leave out some clones; in studies compared against another copy, an unresolved V gene accounts for under half, and the cause of the remainder is not known. The sample records approximately 98,000 clones, 70% to 90% of which are singletons. The ten largest clones add up to roughly 2% of the sample. The sample's treatment or condition label, decoded: preoperative locoregional IRX-2 cytokine immunotherapy. The samples were obtained from a phase Ib study that tested preoperative, locoregional IRX-2 cytokine immunotherapy meant to prime immune responses. Patients with early-stage breast cancer who were given IRX-2 before surgery served as donors.

The data originate from a study of preoperative IRX-2 immunotherapy in early breast cancer (dated by TCRdb to 2018 to 2020). Spanning cysteine to phenylalanine, the CDR3 consists of 15 amino acids. Only the CDR3 region is kept as DNA, spanning 45 bases read in frame from base 1. The clonotype originates from a human donor with breast cancer. The source material was tumor tissue, sampled after IRX-2 immunotherapy. The rearranged chain carries TRBV1 and TRBJ2-7; the table gives TRBD1 as D, unverified against the DNA. TRBV1 is annotated as a pseudogene. The nucleotides are TGCGCCAGCAGCCAAGAGACAGGGAATAACTACGAGCAGTACTTC. Translated, it reads CASSQETGNNYEQYF.